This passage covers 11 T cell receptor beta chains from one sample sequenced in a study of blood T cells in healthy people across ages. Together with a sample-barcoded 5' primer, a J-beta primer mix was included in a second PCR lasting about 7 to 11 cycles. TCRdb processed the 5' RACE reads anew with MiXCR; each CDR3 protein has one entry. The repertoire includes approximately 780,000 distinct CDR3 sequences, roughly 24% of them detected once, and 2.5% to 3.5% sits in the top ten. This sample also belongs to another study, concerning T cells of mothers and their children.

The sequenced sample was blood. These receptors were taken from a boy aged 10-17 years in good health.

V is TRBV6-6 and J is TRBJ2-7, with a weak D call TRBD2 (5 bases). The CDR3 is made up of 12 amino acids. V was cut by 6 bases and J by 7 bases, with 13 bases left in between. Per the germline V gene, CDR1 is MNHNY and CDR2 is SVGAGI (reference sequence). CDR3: CASSAPGLEQYF. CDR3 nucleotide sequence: TGTGCCAGCAGCGCCCCGGGGTTAGAGCAGTACTTC.

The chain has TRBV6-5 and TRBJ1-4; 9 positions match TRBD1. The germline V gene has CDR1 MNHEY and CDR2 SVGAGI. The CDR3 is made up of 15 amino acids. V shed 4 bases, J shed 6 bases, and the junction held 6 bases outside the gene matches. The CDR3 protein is CASSSPRTGDEKLFF. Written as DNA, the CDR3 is TGTGCCAGCAGTTCACCACGGACAGGGGATGAAAAACTGTTTTTT.

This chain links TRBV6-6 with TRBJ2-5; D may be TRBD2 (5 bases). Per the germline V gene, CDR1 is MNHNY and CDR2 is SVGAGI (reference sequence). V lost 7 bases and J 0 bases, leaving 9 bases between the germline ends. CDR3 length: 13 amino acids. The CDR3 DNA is TGTGCCAGCAACGGGGTAAACCAAGAGACCCAGTACTTC. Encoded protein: CASNGVNQETQYF.

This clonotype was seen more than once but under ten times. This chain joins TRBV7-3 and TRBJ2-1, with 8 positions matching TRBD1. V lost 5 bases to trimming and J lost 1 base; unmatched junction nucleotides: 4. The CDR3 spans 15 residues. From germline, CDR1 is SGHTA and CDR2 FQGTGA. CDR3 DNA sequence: TGTGCCAGCAGCGGGGACAGGACTTCCTACAATGAGCAGTTCTTC. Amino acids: CASSGDRTSYNEQFF.

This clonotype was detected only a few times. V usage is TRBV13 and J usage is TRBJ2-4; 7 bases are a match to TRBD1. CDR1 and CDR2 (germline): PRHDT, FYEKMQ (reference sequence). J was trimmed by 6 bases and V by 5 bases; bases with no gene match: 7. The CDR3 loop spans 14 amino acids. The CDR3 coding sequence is TGTGCCAGCAGCCCGGGACAGATTGCAAACATTCAGTACTTC. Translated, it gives CASSPGQIANIQYF.

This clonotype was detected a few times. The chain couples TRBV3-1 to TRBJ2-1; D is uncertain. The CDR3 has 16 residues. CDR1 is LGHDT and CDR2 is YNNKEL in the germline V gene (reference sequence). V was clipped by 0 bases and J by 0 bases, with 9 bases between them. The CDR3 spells CASSQDGFFSYNEQFF. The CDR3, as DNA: TGTGCCAGCAGCCAAGATGGCTTCTTCTCCTACAATGAGCAGTTCTTC.

CDR3 in DNA: TGTGCCAGCAGCCCCATAGCGGGGGCCTACAATGAGCAGTTCTTC. Its protein is CASSPIAGAYNEQFF. The chain has TRBV14 and TRBJ2-1, with 9 bases lining up with TRBD2. The germline gives CDR1 SGHDN, CDR2 FVKESK. The CDR3 totals 15 residues. Germline trimming cut 4 bases from V and 2 bases from J; bases unmatched to any gene: 3.

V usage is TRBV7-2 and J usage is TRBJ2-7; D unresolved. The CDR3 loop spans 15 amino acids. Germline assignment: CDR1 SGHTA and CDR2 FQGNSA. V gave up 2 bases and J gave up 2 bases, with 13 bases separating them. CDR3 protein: CASSLWAGVAYEQYV. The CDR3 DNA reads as TGTGCCAGCAGCTTATGGGCTGGCGTTGCCTACGAGCAGTACGTC.

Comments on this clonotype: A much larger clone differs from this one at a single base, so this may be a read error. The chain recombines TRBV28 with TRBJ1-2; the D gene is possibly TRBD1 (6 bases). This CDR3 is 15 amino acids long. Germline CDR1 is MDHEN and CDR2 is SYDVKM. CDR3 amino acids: CASSPLGPGGHGYPF. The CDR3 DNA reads TGTGCCAGCAGTCCCTTGGGCCCGGGGGGACATGGCTACCCCTTC.

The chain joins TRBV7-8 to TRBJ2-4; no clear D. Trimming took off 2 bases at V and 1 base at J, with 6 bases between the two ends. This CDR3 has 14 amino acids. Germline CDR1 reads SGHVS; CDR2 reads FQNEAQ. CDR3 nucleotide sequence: TGTGCCAGCAGCTTACCCGCTGCCAAAAACATTCAGTACTTC. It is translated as CASSLPAAKNIQYF.

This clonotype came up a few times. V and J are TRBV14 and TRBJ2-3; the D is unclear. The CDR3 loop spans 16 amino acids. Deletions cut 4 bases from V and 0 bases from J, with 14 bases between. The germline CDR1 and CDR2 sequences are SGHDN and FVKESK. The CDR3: CASSPPLWISTDTQYF. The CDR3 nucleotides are TGTGCCAGCAGCCCGCCCCTCTGGATAAGCACAGATACGCAGTATTTT.